The 6 T cell receptor beta chains below come from one sample, sequenced in a study of Graves' ophthalmopathy and Graves' hyperthyroidism. Amplification of TCR beta CDR3 regions used RNA transcripts. First-round RT-PCR employed HTBI primers, with a second-round multiplex PCR after it. TCRdb reanalysed the multiplex PCR reads using MiXCR and keeps one entry per CDR3 protein. The data show 1 million to 1.3 million distinct CDR3 sequences, around a third seen once. Specimen: peripheral blood or thyroid tissue (not recorded which). These receptors were taken from an adult man with Graves' hyperthyroidism.

This clonotype showed up many times. The chain couples TRBV29-1 to TRBJ2-7; D is perhaps TRBD2 (5 bases). The V gene lost 3 bases and the J gene lost 2 bases, with 8 bases spanning the gap. Germline values: CDR1 SQVTM, CDR2 ANQGSEA. The CDR3 is 12 residues long. The CDR3 protein is CSVDLGTYEQYF. The DNA for the CDR3 is TGCAGCGTTGATCTCGGGACCTACGAGCAGTACTTC.

This clonotype was seen many times. The rearrangement joins TRBV12-3 or TRBV12-4 to TRBJ2-5; TRBD2 is a possible D gene (6 bases). V gave up 5 bases and J gave up 5 bases, with 12 bases separating them. This CDR3 has 13 residues. The CDR3: CASSGLGGETQYF. The CDR3 DNA sequence: TGTGCCAGCAGTGGGCTGGGGGGTGAGACCCAGTACTTC.

In the case of this clonotype: Its ends do not fully match the called genes, so a read error is possible. The chain combines TRBV11-2 with TRBJ1-6; 7 bases are a match to TRBD1. Germline V CDR1 and CDR2: SGHAT, FQNNGV. The CDR3 is 14 amino acids. The CDR3 DNA sequence: TGTGCTAGCACGGGACAGAGCGATAATTCACCCCTCCACTTT. This sequence encodes CASTGQSDNSPLHF.

The V and J genes are TRBV7-8 and TRBJ1-2; D may be TRBD1 (6 bases). Trimming took 1 base from V and 6 from J, leaving 9 bases between them. Germline assignment: CDR1 SGHVS and CDR2 FQNEAQ. The CDR3 has 13 residues. The CDR3 coding sequence is TGTGCCAGCAGCTTAGGGACAGCACATGGCTACACCTTC. This sequence encodes CASSLGTAHGYTF.

This clonotype was counted between two and nine times. The chain recombines TRBV7-3 with TRBJ2-2; D is possibly TRBD2 (5 bases). The CDR3 is 15 residues long. Trimming shortened V by 5 bases and J by 3 bases, and 13 bases separated the two germline ends. Germline CDR1 reads SGHTA; CDR2 reads FQGTGA. CDR3: CASSLDYGDTGELFF. Here the CDR3 DNA reads TGTGCCAGCAGCCTAGATTACGGGGACACCGGGGAGCTGTTTTTT. Based on the CDR3 plus reference TRBV7-3 and TRBJ2-2, the full variable domain is GAGVSQTPSNKVTEKGKYVELRCDPISGHTALYWYRQSLGQGPEFLIYFQGTGAADDSGLPNDRFFAVRPEGSVSTLKIQRTERGDSAVYLCASSLDYGDTGELFFGEGSRLTVL.

This clonotype was observed at least ten times. The chain links TRBV15 to TRBJ2-7; D ambiguous. Germline V gene data show CDR1 as LNHNV and CDR2 as YYDKDF (reference sequence). Trimming removed 1 base from V and 3 bases from J, with 13 bases in between. The CDR3 is made up of 15 amino acids. The CDR3 sequence is CATSRAGGVGYEQYF. The CDR3 nucleotides read TGTGCCACCAGCAGAGCGGGCGGAGTGGGCTACGAGCAGTACTTC.